This TCR beta chain came from a study of cytomegalovirus exposure and HLA in healthy donors. Profiling relied on immunoSEQ multiplex PCR, and the TCRdb table lists in-frame clones only, not all of them. The sample holds approximately 180,000 clones, roughly 86% seen once. V dropped 2 bases and J dropped 6; count of bases not matched to a gene: 3. Germline CDR1 reads KGHSH; CDR2 reads LQKENI. The length of the CDR3 is 14 residues. The rearrangement uses TRBV18 and TRBJ2-7; 11 bases match TRBD1. This TCR derives from a man aged 18 to 30 in good health and CMV-seropositive. Sequences were obtained from PBMCs. The CDR3 loop is CASSPGTGGLEQYF. Written as DNA, the CDR3 is TGTGCCAGCTCACCAGGGACAGGGGGACTCGAGCAGTACTTC.